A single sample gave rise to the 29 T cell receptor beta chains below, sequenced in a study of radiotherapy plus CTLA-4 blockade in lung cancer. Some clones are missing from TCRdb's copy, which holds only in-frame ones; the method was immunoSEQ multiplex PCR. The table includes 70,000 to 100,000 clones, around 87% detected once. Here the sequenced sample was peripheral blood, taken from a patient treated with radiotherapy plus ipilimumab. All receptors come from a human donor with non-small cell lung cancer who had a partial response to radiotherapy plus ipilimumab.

The CDR3 reads CASRNSGAQETQYF. DNA of the CDR3: TGTGCCAGCAGGAATAGCGGAGCCCAAGAGACCCAGTACTTC. The chain has TRBV28 and TRBJ2-5; D perhaps matches TRBD2 (6 bases). The CDR3 is 14 residues long. Deletions cut 6 bases from V and 1 base from J, with 12 bases between. Per the germline V gene, CDR1 is MDHEN and CDR2 is SYDVKM.

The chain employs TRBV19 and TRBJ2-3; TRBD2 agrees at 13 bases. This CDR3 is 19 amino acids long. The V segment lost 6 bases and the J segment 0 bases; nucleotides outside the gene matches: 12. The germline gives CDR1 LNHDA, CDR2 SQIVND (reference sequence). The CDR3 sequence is CASSRKTSGGITSTDTQYF. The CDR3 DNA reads TGTGCCAGTAGCCGAAAGACTAGCGGGGGGATTACTAGCACAGATACGCAGTATTTT.

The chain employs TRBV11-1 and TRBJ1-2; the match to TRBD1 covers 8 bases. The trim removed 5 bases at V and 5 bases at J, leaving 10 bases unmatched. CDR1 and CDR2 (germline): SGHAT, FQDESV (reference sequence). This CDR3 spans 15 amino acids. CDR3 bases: TGTGCCAGCAGCCCTTCCGGGACAGGAGTTTATGGCTACACCTTC. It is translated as CASSPSGTGVYGYTF.

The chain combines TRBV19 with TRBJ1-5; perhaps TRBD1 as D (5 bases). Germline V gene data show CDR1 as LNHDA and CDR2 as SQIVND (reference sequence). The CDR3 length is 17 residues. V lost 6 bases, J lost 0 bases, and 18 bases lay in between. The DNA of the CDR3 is TGTGCCAGTAGGGGGGGTGCAGGGCCTTATAGCAATCAGCCCCAGCATTTT. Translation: CASRGGAGPYSNQPQHF.

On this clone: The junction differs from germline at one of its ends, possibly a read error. CDR3 region: CASSLDGTRQGTQYF. The CDR3 DNA follows: TGCGCCAGCAGCTTGGACGGGACACGGCAAGGGACCCAGTACTTC. The chain is built from TRBV5-1 and TRBJ2-5, with D tentatively TRBD1 (6 bases). The germline V gene encodes CDR1 SGHRS and CDR2 YFSETQ. The length of the CDR3 is 15 residues.

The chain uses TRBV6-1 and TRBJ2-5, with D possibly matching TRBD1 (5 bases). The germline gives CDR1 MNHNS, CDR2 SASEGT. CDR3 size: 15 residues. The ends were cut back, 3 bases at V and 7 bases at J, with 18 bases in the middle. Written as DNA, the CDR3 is TGTGCCAGCAGTGAGGGTCGCAGGGTAAACGTGACCCAGTACTTC. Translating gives CASSEGRRVNVTQYF.

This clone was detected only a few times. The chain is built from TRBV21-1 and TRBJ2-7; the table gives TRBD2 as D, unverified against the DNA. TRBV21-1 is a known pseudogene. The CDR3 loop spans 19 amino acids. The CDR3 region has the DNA TGTGCCAGCAGCAAAGACCGACGGGGGAGAGGTCCCCTTCTCTACGAGCAGTACGTC. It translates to CASSKDRRGRGPLLYEQYV.

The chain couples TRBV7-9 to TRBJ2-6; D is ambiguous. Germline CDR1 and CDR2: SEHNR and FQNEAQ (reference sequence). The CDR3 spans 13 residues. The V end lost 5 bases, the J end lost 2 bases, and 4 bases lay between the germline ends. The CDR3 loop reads CASSTPGANVLTF. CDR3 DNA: TGTGCCAGCAGCACTCCTGGGGCCAACGTCCTGACTTTC.

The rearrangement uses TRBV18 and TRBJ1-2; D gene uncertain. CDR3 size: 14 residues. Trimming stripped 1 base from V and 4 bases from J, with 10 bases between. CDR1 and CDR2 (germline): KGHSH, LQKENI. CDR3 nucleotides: TGTGCCAGCTCACCACGGTCAGGATCCTATGGCTACACCTTC. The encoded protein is CASSPRSGSYGYTF.

The chain's CDR3 is CASSRPDRAVGAFF. The DNA for the CDR3 is TGCGCCAGCAGCCGACCGGACAGGGCGGTTGGAGCTTTCTTT. J is TRBJ1-1 and V is TRBV4-1, with 8 positions matching TRBD1. The germline gives CDR1 MGHRA, CDR2 YSYEKL. The CDR3 consists of 14 residues. J gave up 10 bases and V 4 bases, and 11 bases lay outside the gene matches.

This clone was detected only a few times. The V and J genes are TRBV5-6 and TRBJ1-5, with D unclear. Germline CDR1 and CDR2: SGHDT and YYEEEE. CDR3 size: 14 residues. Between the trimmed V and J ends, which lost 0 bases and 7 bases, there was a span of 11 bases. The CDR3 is CASSLAWAGQPQHF. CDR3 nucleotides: TGTGCCAGCAGCTTGGCCTGGGCGGGGCAGCCCCAGCATTTT.

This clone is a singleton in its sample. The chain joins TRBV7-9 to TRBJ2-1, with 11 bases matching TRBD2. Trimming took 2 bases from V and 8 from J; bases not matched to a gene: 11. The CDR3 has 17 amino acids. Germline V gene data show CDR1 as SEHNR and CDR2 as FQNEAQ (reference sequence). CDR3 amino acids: CASSLTTASGRIYEQFF. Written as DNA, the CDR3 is TGTGCCAGCAGCTTAACGACCGCTAGCGGGAGGATCTATGAGCAGTTCTTC. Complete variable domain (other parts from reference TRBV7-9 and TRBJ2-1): DTGVSQNPRHKITKRGQNVTFRCDPISEHNRLYWYRQTLGQGPEFLTYFQNEAQLEKSRLLSDRFSAERPKGSFSTLEIQRTEQGDSAMYLCASSLTTASGRIYEQFFGPGTRLTVL.

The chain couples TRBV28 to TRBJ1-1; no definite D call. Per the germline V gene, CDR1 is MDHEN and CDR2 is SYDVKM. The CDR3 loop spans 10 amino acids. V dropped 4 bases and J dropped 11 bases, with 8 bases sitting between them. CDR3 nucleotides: TGTGCCAGCAGTTCGGTGAATGCTTTCTTT. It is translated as CASSSVNAFF. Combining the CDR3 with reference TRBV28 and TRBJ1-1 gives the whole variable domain DVKVTQSSRYLVKRTGEKVFLECVQDMDHENMFWYRQDPGLGLRLIYFSYDVKMKEKGDIPEGYSVSREKKERFSLILESASTNQTSMYLCASSSVNAFFGQGTRLTVV.

CDR3 in amino acids: CASSLGAVNTEAFF. The CDR3, as DNA: TGTGCCAGCAGTTTAGGGGCAGTGAACACTGAAGCTTTCTTT. V gene TRBV28 combines with J gene TRBJ1-1, with a weak D call TRBD1 (5 bases). CDR1 MDHEN and CDR2 SYDVKM come from the germline V gene. The CDR3 loop spans 14 amino acids. Between the trimmed V and J ends, which lost 2 bases and 0 bases, there was a span of 7 bases.

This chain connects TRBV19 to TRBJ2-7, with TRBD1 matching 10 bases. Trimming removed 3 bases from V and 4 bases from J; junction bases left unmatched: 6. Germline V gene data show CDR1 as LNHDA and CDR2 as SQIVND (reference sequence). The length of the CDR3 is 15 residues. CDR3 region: CASSIGTGVGYEQYF. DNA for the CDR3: TGTGCCAGTAGTATTGGGACAGGGGTTGGTTACGAGCAGTACTTC.

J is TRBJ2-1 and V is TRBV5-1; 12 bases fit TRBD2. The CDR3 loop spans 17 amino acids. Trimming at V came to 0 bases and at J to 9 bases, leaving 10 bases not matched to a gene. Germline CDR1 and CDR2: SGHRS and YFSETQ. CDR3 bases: TGCGCCAGCAGCTTGGCGCAGACTAGCGGGAGTAGTGGTGAGCAGTTCTTC. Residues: CASSLAQTSGSSGEQFF.

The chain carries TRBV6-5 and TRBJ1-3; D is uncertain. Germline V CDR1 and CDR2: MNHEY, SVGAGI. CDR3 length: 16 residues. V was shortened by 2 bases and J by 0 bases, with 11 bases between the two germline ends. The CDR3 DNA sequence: TGTGCCAGCAGTTACAAAGCGGGTTTCTCTGGAAACACCATATATTTT. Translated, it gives CASSYKAGFSGNTIYF.

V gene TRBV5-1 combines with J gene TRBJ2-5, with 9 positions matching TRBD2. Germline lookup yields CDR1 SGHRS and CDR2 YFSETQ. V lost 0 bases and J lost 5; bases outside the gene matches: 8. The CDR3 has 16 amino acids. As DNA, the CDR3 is TGCGCCAGCAGCTTGGCTTCTAGCGGGATCCCTGAGACCCAGTACTTC. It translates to CASSLASSGIPETQYF.

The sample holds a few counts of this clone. The CDR3 DNA reads as TGTGCCAGTAGTACTGGGAGACTAGCATCCGAGCAGTACGTC. Translating gives CASSTGRLASEQYV. This rearrangement joins TRBV19 to TRBJ2-7; 7 bases line up with TRBD2. The ends lost 4 bases at V and 6 bases at J; junction bases unmatched: 9. The CDR3 spans 14 residues. CDR1 LNHDA and CDR2 SQIVND come from the germline V gene (reference sequence).

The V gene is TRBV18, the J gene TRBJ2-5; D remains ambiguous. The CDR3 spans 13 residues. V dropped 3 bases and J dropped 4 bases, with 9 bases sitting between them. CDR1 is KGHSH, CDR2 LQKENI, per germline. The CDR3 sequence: CASSPPGPETQYF. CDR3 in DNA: TGTGCCAGCTCACCCCCCGGTCCAGAGACCCAGTACTTC. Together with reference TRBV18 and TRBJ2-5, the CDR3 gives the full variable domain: NAGVMQNPRHLVRRRGQEARLRCSPMKGHSHVYWYRQLPEEGLKFMVYLQKENIIDESGMPKERFSAEFPKEGPSILRIQQVVRGDSAAYFCASSPPGPETQYFGPGTRLLVL.

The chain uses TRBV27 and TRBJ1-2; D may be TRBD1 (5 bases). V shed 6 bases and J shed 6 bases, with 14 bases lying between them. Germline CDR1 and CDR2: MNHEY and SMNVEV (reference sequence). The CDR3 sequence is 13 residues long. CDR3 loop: CASSSNRIHGYTF. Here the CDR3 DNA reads TGTGCCAGCAGCTCAAACAGGATACATGGCTACACCTTC.

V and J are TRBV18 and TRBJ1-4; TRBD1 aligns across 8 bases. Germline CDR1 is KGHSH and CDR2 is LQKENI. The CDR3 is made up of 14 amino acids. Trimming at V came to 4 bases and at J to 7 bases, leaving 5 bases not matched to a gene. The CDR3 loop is CASSQSGGGEKLFF. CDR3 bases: TGTGCCAGCTCACAATCAGGGGGCGGTGAAAAACTGTTTTTT.

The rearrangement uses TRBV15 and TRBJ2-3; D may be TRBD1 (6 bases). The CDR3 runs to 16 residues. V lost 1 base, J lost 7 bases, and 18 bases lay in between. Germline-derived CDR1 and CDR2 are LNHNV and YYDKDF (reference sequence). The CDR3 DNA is TGTGCCACCAGCAGAGTGTCGACAGGTGACAAGAATACGCAGTATTTT. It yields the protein CATSRVSTGDKNTQYF.

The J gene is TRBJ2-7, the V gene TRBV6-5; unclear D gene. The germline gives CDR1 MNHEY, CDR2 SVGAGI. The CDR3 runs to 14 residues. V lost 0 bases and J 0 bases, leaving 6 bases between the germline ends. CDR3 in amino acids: CASSYSPDSYEQYF. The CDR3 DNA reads TGTGCCAGCAGTTACTCGCCAGACTCCTACGAGCAGTACTTC.

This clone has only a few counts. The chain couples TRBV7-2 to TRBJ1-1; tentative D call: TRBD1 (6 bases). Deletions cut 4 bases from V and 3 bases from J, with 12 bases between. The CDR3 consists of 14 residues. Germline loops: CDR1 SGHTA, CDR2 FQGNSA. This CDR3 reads CASSSTGLDTEAFF. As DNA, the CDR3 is TGTGCCAGCAGCTCAACAGGGTTGGACACTGAAGCTTTCTTT.

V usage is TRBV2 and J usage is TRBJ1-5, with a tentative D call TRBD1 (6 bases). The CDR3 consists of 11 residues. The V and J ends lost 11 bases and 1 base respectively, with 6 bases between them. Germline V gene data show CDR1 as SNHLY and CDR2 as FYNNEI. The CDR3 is CAGGSNQPQHF. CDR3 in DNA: TGTGCCGGGGGCAGCAATCAGCCCCAGCATTTT.

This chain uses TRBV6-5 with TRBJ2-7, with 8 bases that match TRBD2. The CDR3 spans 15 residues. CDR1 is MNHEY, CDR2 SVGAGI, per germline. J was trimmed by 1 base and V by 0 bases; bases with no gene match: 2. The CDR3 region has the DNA TGTGCCAGCAGTTACTCTAGCGGGGTTTCCTACGAGCAGTACGTC. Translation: CASSYSSGVSYEQYV.

For the CDR3, the DNA is TGTGCCAGCTCACCACGTACAGATTATAGCAATCAGCCCCAGCATTTT. Its protein is CASSPRTDYSNQPQHF. J is TRBJ1-5 and V is TRBV18, with D unclear. This CDR3 is built from 16 residues. Germline CDR1 reads KGHSH; CDR2 reads LQKENI. V lost 1 base and J lost 0, with 10 bases in between.

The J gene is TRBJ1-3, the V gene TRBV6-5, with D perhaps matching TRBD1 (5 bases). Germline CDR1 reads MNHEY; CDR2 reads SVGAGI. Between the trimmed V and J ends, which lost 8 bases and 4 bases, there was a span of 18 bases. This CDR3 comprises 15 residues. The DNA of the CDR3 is TGTGCCAGCCGCGCCCCCAGGGTGTCAGGAAACACCATATATTTT. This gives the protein CASRAPRVSGNTIYF.